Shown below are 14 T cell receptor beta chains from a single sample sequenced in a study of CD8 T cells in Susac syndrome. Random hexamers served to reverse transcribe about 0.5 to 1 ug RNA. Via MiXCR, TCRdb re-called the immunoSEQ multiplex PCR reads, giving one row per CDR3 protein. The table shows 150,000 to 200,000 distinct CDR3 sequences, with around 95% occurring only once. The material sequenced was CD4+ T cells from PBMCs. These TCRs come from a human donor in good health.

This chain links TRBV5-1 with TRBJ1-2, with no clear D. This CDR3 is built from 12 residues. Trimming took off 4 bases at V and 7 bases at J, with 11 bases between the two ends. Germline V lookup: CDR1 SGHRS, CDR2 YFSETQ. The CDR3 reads CASSPLSGGYTF. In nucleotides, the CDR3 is TGCGCCAGCAGCCCTTTATCAGGTGGCTACACCTTC.

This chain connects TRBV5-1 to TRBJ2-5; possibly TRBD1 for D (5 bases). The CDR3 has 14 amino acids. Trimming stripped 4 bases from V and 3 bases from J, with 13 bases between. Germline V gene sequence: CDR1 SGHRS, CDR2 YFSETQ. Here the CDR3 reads CASSPQGAEETQYF. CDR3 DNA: TGCGCCAGCAGCCCCCAAGGGGCAGAAGAGACCCAGTACTTC.

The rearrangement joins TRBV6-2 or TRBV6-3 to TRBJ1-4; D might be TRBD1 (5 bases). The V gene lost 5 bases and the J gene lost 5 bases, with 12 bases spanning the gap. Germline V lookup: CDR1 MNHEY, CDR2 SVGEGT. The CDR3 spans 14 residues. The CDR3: CASSDTDKNEKLFF. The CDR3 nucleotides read TGTGCCAGCAGTGACACGGACAAGAATGAAAAACTGTTTTTT.

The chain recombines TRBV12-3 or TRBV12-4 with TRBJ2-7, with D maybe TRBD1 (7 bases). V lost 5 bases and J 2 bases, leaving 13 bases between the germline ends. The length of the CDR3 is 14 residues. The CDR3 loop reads CASSRGTVAYEQYF. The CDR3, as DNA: TGTGCCAGCAGTCGCGGGACAGTTGCCTACGAGCAGTACTTC.

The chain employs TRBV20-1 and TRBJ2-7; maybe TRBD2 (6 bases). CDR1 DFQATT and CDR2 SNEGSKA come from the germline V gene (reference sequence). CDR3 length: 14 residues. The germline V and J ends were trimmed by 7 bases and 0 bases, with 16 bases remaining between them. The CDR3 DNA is TGCAGTGTCCCGCGGGACGGGAGCTCCTACGAGCAGTACTTC. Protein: CSVPRDGSSYEQYF.

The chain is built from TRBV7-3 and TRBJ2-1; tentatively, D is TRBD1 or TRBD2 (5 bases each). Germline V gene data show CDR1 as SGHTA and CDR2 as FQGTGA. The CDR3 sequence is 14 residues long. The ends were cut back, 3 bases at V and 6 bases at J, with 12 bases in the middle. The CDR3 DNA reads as TGTGCCAGCAGCTTGGGACCGGAGCCCAATGAGCAGTTCTTC. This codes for CASSLGPEPNEQFF.

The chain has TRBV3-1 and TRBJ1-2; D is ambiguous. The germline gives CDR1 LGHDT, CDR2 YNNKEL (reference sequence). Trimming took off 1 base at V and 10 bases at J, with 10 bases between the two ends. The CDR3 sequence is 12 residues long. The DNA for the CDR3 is TGTGCCAGCAGCCAAGGCCGCGTCGACTACACCTTC. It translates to CASSQGRVDYTF.

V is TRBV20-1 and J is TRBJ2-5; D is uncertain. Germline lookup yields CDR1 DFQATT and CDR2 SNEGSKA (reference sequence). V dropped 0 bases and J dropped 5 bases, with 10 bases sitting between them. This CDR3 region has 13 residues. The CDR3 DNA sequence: TGCAGTGCTAGAGATGGAGTCGAGGAGACCCAGTACTTC. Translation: CSARDGVEETQYF.

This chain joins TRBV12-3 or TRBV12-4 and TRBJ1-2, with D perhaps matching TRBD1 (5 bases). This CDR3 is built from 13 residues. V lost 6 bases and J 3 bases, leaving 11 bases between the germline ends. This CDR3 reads CASSPAGDYGYTF. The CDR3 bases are TGTGCCAGCAGCCCGGCGGGGGACTATGGCTACACCTTC.

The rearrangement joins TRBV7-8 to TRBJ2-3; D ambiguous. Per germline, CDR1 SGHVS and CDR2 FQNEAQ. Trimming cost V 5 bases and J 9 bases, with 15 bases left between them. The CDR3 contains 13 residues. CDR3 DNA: TGTGCCAGCAGCCCTTCCCTTCTAGAAACGCAGTATTTT. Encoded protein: CASSPSLLETQYF.

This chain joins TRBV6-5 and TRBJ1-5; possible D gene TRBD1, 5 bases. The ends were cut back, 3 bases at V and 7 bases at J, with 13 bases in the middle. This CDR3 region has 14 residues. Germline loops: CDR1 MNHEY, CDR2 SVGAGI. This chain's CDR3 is CASSYVRGDQPQHF. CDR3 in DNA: TGTGCCAGCAGTTATGTTAGGGGAGACCAGCCCCAGCATTTT.

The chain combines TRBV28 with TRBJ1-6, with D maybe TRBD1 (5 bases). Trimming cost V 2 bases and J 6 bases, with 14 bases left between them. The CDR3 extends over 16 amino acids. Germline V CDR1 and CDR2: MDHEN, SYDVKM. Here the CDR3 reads CASSLPMGPSNSPLHF. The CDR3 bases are TGTGCCAGCAGTTTACCCATGGGGCCTAGTAATTCACCCCTCCACTTT. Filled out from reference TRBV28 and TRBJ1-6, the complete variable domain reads DVKVTQSSRYLVKRTGEKVFLECVQDMDHENMFWYRQDPGLGLRLIYFSYDVKMKEKGDIPEGYSVSREKKERFSLILESASTNQTSMYLCASSLPMGPSNSPLHFGNGTRLTVT.

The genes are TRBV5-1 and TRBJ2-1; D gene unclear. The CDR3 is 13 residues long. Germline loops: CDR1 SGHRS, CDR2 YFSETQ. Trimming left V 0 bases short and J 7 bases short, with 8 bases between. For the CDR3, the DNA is TGCGCCAGCAGCTTGGGGCCCAGTAATGAGCAGTTCTTC. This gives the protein CASSLGPSNEQFF.

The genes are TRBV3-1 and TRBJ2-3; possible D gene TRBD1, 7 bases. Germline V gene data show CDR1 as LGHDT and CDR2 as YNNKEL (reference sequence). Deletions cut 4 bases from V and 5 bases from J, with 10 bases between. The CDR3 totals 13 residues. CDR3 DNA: TGTGCCAGCAGCCCAGGGGGGAGAGATACGCAGTATTTT. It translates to CASSPGGRDTQYF.